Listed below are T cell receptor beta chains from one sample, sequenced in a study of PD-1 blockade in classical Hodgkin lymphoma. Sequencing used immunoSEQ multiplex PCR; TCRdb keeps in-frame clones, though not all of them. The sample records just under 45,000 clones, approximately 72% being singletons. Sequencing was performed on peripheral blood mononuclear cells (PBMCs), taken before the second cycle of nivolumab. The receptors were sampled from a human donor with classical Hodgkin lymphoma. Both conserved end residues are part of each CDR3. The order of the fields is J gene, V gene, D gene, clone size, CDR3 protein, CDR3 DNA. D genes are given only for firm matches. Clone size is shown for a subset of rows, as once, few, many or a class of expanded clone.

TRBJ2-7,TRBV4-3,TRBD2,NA,CASSQDSASGINEQYF,TGCGCCAGCAGCCAAGATTCGGCTAGCGGGATAAACGAGCAGTACTTC
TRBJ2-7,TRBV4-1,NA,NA,CASSQVGRGSYEQYF,TGCGCCAGCAGCCAAGTGGGACGGGGGAGTTACGAGCAGTACTTC
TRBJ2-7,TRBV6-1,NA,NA,CASSRLGAEQYF,TGTGCCAGCAGTCGTTTGGGGGCAGAGCAGTACTTC
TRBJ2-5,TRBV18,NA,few,CASSFLSGVSETQYF,TGTGCCAGCTCATTCCTCTCCGGGGTTTCAGAGACCCAGTACTTC
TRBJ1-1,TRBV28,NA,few,CASSLVFRPTLNTEAFF,TGTGCCAGCAGTTTAGTGTTTCGACCGACCCTGAACACTGAAGCTTTCTTT
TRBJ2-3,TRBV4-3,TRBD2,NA,CASSQAPRLAGRTDTQYF,TGCGCCAGCAGCCAAGCCCCTAGACTAGCGGGCCGCACAGATACGCAGTATTTT
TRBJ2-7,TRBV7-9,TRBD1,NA,CASSEDRSYEQYF,TGTGCCAGCAGCGAGGACAGGTCCTACGAGCAGTACTTC
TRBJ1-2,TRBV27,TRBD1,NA,CASSLQTGSNYGYTF,TGTGCCAGCAGTTTGCAGACAGGGTCCAACTATGGCTACACCTTC
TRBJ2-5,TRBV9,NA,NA,CASSVAGGTGETQYF,TGTGCCAGCAGCGTAGCTGGGGGTACGGGAGAGACCCAGTACTTC
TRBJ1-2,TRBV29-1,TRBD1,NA,CSVEEDRVLSGYTF,TGCAGCGTGGAGGAAGACAGGGTGCTTTCGGGCTACACCTTC
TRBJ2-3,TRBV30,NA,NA,CAWSVGGGRVDTQYF,TGTGCCTGGAGTGTAGGGGGAGGCCGGGTAGATACGCAGTATTTT
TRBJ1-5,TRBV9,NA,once,CASSVDGKYNQPQHF,TGTGCCAGCAGCGTAGACGGGAAATACAATCAGCCCCAGCATTTT
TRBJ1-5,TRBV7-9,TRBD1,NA,CASSAAGGSNQPQHF,TGTGCCAGCAGCGCCGCAGGGGGTAGCAATCAGCCCCAGCATTTT
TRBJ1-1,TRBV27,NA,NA,CASGESGFGTMNTEAFF,TGTGCCAGCGGCGAATCAGGGTTTGGGACGATGAACACTGAAGCTTTCTTT
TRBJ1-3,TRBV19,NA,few,CASTRGVRTHGPGNTIYF,TGTGCCAGCACCCGTGGTGTTCGGACACACGGTCCCGGAAACACCATATATTTT
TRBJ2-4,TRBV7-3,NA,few,CASSLIIKPVLAKNIQYF,TGTGCCAGCAGCTTAATTATCAAGCCTGTTTTAGCCAAAAACATTCAGTACTTC
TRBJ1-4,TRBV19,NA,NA,CASSIDLRGRRKKLFF,TGTGCCAGTAGTATAGATCTCCGGGGGCGCAGGAAAAAACTGTTTTTT
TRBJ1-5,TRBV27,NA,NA,CASSPGSGRGNQPQHF,TGTGCCAGCAGTCCCGGTTCGGGGAGAGGCAATCAGCCCCAGCATTTT
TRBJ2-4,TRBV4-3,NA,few,CASSQDGGQLAKNIQYF,TGCGCCAGCAGCCAAGATGGAGGACAGTTAGCCAAAAACATTCAGTACTTC
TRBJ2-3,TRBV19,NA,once,CASSAVEVGYTDTQYF,TGTGCCAGTAGTGCCGTAGAGGTGGGGTACACAGATACGCAGTATTTT
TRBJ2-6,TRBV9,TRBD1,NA,CASSPSGQGESGANVLTF,TGTGCCAGCAGCCCCTCCGGACAGGGAGAGTCTGGGGCCAACGTCCTGACTTTC
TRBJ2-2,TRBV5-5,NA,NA,CASSSGGAGELFF,TGTGCCAGCAGCTCAGGAGGCGCCGGGGAGCTGTTTTTT
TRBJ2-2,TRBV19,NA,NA,CACGTENTGELFF,TGTGCCTGCGGGACTGAGAACACCGGGGAGCTGTTTTTT
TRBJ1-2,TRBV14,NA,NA,CASSQVLANYGYTF,TGTGCCAGCAGCCAAGTTCTAGCTAACTATGGCTACACCTTC
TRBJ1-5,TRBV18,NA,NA,CASSLDSSNQPQHF,TGTGCCAGCTCACTAGACAGTAGCAATCAGCCCCAGCATTTT
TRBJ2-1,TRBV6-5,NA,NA,CASNRVGHEQFF,TGTGCCAGCAACAGGGTAGGGCATGAGCAGTTCTTC
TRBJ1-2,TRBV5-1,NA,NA,CASSLDGYGSYGYTF,TGCGCCAGCAGCTTGGATGGCTATGGGTCCTATGGCTACACCTTC
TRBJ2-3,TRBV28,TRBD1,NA,CASRLLRDRRTDTQYF,TGTGCCAGCAGACTACTCCGGGACAGACGCACAGATACGCAGTATTTT
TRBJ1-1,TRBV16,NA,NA,CASSQYQNTEAFF,TGTGCCAGCAGCCAATACCAGAACACTGAAGCTTTCTTT
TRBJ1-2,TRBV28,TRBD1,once,CASSLPELGQGDGYTF,TGTGCCAGCAGTTTACCCGAATTGGGACAGGGAGATGGCTACACCTTC
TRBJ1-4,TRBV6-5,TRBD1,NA,CASSYSGTGGEKLFF,TGTGCCAGCAGTTACTCCGGGACAGGGGGGGAAAAACTGTTTTTT
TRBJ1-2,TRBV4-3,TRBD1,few,CASSDDRGLGYTF,TGCGCCAGCAGCGATGACAGGGGGCTCGGCTACACCTTC
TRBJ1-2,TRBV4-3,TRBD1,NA,CVSSQGQGADGYTF,TGCGTCAGCAGCCAAGGTCAGGGGGCCGATGGCTACACCTTC
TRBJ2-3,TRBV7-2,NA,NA,CASSFVSYTDTQYF,TGTGCCAGCAGCTTTGTCTCCTACACAGATACGCAGTATTTT
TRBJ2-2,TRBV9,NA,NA,CASSSREVGTGELFF,TGTGCCAGCAGCTCCAGGGAGGTGGGCACCGGGGAGCTGTTTTTT
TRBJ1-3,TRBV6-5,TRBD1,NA,CASALNRGTGNTIYF,TGTGCCAGCGCGCTGAACAGGGGAACTGGAAACACCATATATTTT
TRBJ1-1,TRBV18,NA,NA,CASSPPDGGVDTEAFF,TGTGCCAGCTCACCTCCTGATGGTGGTGTGGACACTGAAGCTTTCTTT
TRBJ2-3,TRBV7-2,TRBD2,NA,CASRGGRGGIDTQYF,TGTGCCAGCCGGGGGGGGCGGGGGGGCATAGATACGCAGTATTTT
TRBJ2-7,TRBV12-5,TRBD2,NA,CASGFDSGGTYEQYF,TGTGCTAGTGGTTTCGACAGCGGGGGCACCTACGAGCAGTACTTC
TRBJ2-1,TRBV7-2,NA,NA,CASSLVEPYEQFF,TGTGCCAGCAGCTTAGTGGAGCCATATGAGCAGTTCTTC
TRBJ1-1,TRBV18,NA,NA,CASSPGMNTEAFF,TGTGCCAGCTCACCAGGGATGAACACTGAAGCTTTCTTT
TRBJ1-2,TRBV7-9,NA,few,CASSLRGGGYTF,TGTGCCAGCAGCCTCAGGGGAGGCGGCTACACCTTC
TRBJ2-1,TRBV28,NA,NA,CASSFVRGGLEQFF,TGTGCCAGCAGTTTTGTCCGGGGAGGCCTTGAGCAGTTCTTC
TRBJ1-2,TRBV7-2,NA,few,CASSGGAGYGTNYGYTF,TGTGCCAGCAGCGGAGGGGCCGGGTATGGAACTAACTATGGCTACACCTTC
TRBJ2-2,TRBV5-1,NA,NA,CASSSRLGSGELFF,TGCGCCAGCAGCTCCCGATTGGGCTCCGGGGAGCTGTTTTTT
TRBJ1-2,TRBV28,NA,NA,CASSLRSYGYTF,TGTGCCAGCAGTTTAAGGTCCTATGGCTACACCTTC
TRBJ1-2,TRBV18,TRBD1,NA,CASSLATGGGYGYTF,TGTGCCAGCTCACTCGCGACAGGGGGCGGCTATGGCTACACCTTC
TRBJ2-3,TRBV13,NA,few,CASSLAGSDTQYF,TGTGCCAGCAGCTTAGCGGGGTCGGATACGCAGTATTTT